This TCR delta chain was documented in a study of DNA immune sequencing with unique molecular identifiers. This clone is medium-sized in the sample. Different DNA sequences within this sample yield the same CDR3. The V end was cut by 3 bases, the J end by 0 bases, with 16 bases between. CDR1 GEAIGNYY and CDR2 EKD come from the germline V gene. The CDR3 is made up of 16 amino acids. Genomic DNA underwent 32-plex PCR targeting all 8 TRDV and 4 TRDJ genes. Adapter PCR followed 3 barcoding PCR cycles that attached a 12-nucleotide UMI. TCRdb repeated clone calling on the multiplex PCR reads with CATT. The sample yields several hundred delta-chain clones, 4% to 5.5% seen once.

The receptor was derived from a human donor in good health. V and J are TRDV2 and TRDJ1, with D possibly being TRDD3 (6 bases). The sample consisted of gamma-delta T cells from PBMCs. The CDR3 DNA follows: TGTGCCTGTGACGCACTCTGGGGACCGTACACCGATAAACTCATCTTT. Its translation: CACDALWGPYTDKLIF.